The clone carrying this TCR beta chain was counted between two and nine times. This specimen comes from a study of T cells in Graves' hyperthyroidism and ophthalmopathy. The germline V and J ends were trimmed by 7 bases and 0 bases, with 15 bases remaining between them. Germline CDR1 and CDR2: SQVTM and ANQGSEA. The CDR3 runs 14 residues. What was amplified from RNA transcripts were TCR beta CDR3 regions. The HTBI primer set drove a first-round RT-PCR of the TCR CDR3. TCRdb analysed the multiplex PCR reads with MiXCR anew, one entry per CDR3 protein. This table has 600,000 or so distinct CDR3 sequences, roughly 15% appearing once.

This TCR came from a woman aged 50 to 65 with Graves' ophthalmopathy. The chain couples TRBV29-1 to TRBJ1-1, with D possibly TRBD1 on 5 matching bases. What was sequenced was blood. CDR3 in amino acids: CSAQIRGVNTEAFF. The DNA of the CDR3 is TGCAGCGCACAAATCCGAGGGGTGAACACTGAAGCTTTCTTT.